This TCR beta chain was sequenced in a study of tumor-infiltrating lymphocytes in primary liver carcinoma. Overall study context: Every patient in the cohort had a primary liver carcinoma. That carcinoma was treated by surgical resection. Overall study findings and caveats: Significantly greater top-250-clone fractions characterized tumors relative to blood (p = 0.039).

Trimming took 9 bases from V and 2 from J, leaving 18 bases between them. Germline loops: CDR1 SGHAT, CDR2 FQNNGV. The CDR3 contains 15 residues. A primer matching the constant region was used to make TCR beta cDNA from approximately 520 ng of total RNA. Generation of the TCR beta libraries relied on three nested multiplex PCR rounds using slightly modified ARM-PCR. TRBV1-TRBV30 forward and Cbeta reverse primers drove the first two approximately 11-cycle rounds. TCRdb re-derived calls from the multiplex PCR reads in MiXCR, one entry per CDR3 protein. The sample shows more than 150,000 distinct CDR3 sequences, about 60% of them seen only once. This clonotype was observed once. Antigen: not known. The source of the blood RNA was unsorted whole blood, and germline DNA was extracted as well.

Material: peripheral blood. The sequence came from a middle-aged man with primary liver carcinoma and hepatitis B virus infection. The chain employs TRBV11-2 and TRBJ2-3; D unclear. The CDR3 region has the DNA TGTGCCAGTAGCCAAGGAACTCCAGACACAGATACGCAGTATTTT. Its translation is CASSQGTPDTDTQYF.